These 4 T cell receptor beta chains were all obtained from the same sample, sequenced in a study of PD-1 blockade in classical Hodgkin lymphoma (dated by TCRdb to the early 2020s). Library creation used the immunoSEQ multiplex PCR assay. TCRdb holds this immuneACCESS table with in-frame rearrangements only. Some clones are missing; in checked studies, unresolved V genes explain under half, and the rest has no known cause. The sample data list tens of thousands of clones, and around 74% of these were observed just once. 10% to 15% of the sample lies in the top ten. The sample's time point label, decoded: cycle 4 day 1 (C4D1), after more than five weeks of nivolumab. Every trial patient had relapsed after autologous stem cell transplantation, and cohorts A, B and C differed in prior brentuximab vedotin exposure. The material sequenced was peripheral blood mononuclear cells (PBMCs), taken before the fourth cycle of nivolumab. All receptors derive from a human donor with classical Hodgkin lymphoma.

The chain couples TRBV28 to TRBJ2-7, with TRBD2 matching 11 bases. Germline V lookup: CDR1 MDHEN, CDR2 SYDVKM. The V segment lost 10 bases and the J segment 1 base; nucleotides outside the gene matches: 3. CDR3 length: 13 amino acids. CDR3 DNA: TGTGCCATCATAGCGGGAGGGTCCTACGAGCAGTACTTC. Its protein product is CAIIAGGSYEQYF. Full variable domain (remainder filled in from reference TRBV28 and TRBJ2-7): DVKVTQSSRYLVKRTGEKVFLECVQDMDHENMFWYRQDPGLGLRLIYFSYDVKMKEKGDIPEGYSVSREKKERFSLILESASTNQTSMYLCAIIAGGSYEQYFGPGTRLTVT.

This clone was seen a single time. This chain uses TRBV28 with TRBJ2-7, with D tentatively TRBD2 (6 bases). Trimming left V 6 bases short and J 3 bases short, with 15 bases between. Germline lookup yields CDR1 MDHEN and CDR2 SYDVKM. This CDR3 is built from 14 residues. CDR3 sequence reads: CASSPGLAFYEQYF. As DNA, the CDR3 is TGTGCCAGCAGCCCGGGACTGGCTTTCTACGAGCAGTACTTC.

The CDR3 bases are TGTGCCATCAGTCCGGGACAGGGGGCTTTTGGCTACACCTTC. Its translation is CAISPGQGAFGYTF. The chain combines TRBV10-3 with TRBJ1-2, with 12 bases identical to TRBD1. Germline V lookup: CDR1 ENHRY, CDR2 SYGVKD. Germline trimming cut 5 bases from V and 7 bases from J; bases unmatched to any gene: 5. This CDR3 contains 14 residues.

The chain uses TRBV5-1 and TRBJ2-5; D might be TRBD1 (6 bases). V was trimmed by 4 bases and J by 0 bases, leaving 10 bases between them. The germline V gene has CDR1 SGHRS and CDR2 YFSETQ. This CDR3 has 14 amino acids. CDR3 protein: CASSRGQYQETQYF. The CDR3 region has the DNA TGCGCCAGCAGCCGAGGACAGTACCAAGAGACCCAGTACTTC. The full variable domain, in which reference TRBV5-1 and TRBJ2-5 provide the parts outside the CDR3, is KAGVTQTPRYLIKTRGQQVTLSCSPISGHRSVSWYQQTPGQGLQFLFEYFSETQRNKGNFPGRFSGRQFSNSRSEMNVSTLELGDSALYLCASSRGQYQETQYFGPGTRLLVL.